One and the same sample provided the 4 T cell receptor beta chains below, sequenced in a study of blood T cell repertoires in COVID-19. Repertoires were generated with immunoSEQ multiplex PCR, while TCRdb's copy carries only in-frame clones and drops some. The table has over 200,000 clones, around 91% seen once. The sequenced sample consisted of PBMCs or T cells enriched from blood (not recorded which). These receptors were obtained from a young man who had been exposed to COVID-19.

V usage is TRBV9 and J usage is TRBJ2-3, with 12 bases lining up with TRBD2. The CDR3 has 15 amino acids. V shed 0 bases, J shed 4 bases, and the junction held 0 bases outside the gene matches. Germline lookup yields CDR1 SGDLS and CDR2 YYNGEE. This CDR3 reads CASSVASGGADTQYF. As DNA, the CDR3 is TGTGCCAGCAGCGTAGCTAGCGGGGGGGCAGATACGCAGTATTTT. Full variable domain (rest looked up from reference TRBV9 and TRBJ2-3): DSGVTQTPKHLITATGQRVTLRCSPRSGDLSVYWYQQSLDQGLQFLIQYYNGEERAKGNILERFSAQQFPDLHSELNLSSLELGDSALYFCASSVASGGADTQYFGPGTRLTVL.

The DNA of the CDR3 is TGTGCCTGGAGTAGCCCCTCGACAGGGACAGGCAATCAGCCCCAGCATTTT. The encoded protein is CAWSSPSTGTGNQPQHF. This sequence joins TRBV30 and TRBJ1-5; 7 bases map to TRBD1. J lost 2 bases, V lost 2 bases, and 12 bases had no gene match. The CDR3 loop spans 17 amino acids. Germline V CDR1 and CDR2: GTSNPN, SVGIG (reference sequence).

In its sample, this clone was seen once. V usage is TRBV30 and J usage is TRBJ2-3, with D possibly matching TRBD2 (6 bases). The CDR3 totals 14 residues. The germline CDR1 and CDR2 sequences are GTSNPN and SVGIG (reference sequence). Deletions cut 1 base from V and 4 bases from J, with 12 bases between. The CDR3 coding sequence is TGTGCCTGGAGTGCCGGGGGAGATCCAGATACGCAGTATTTT. This translates into CAWSAGGDPDTQYF.

This chain connects TRBV3-1 (or the pseudogene TRBV3-2) to TRBJ2-7; D is unclear. The CDR3 contains 14 residues. The germline V gene has CDR1 LGHDT and CDR2 YNNKEL (reference sequence). V lost 0 bases and J 5 bases, leaving 11 bases between the germline ends. The CDR3 region is CASSQDPRLHEQYF. The CDR3 DNA is TGTGCCAGCAGCCAAGACCCTCGACTCCACGAGCAGTACTTC.